This T cell receptor beta chain was identified during a study of vaccination effects on CD4 cells after COVID-19. After expansion with viral peptide pools in the ViraFEST assay, antigen-specific CD4+ T cells were sequenced. Upon completion of approximately ten days in culture, CD4+ T cells were isolated. Testing of the vaccine recipients showed negative nucleocapsid antibodies and no prior SARS-CoV-2 infection. For each well, 1.9 million or so PBMC were cultured with around 9.8 IU/ml IL-2 and around 9 ug/ml peptides. Study-level points and caveats: Long after vaccination, the clones induced by infection and by vaccine shrank markedly in size.

For this clone: Antigen unknown.

V lost 5 bases, J lost 1 base, and 23 bases lay in between. Germline V lookup: CDR1 SGHAT, CDR2 FQNNGV. CDR3 size: 18 residues. Profiling relied on immunoSEQ multiplex PCR, and the TCRdb table lists in-frame clones only, not all of them. This table holds about 28,000 clones, around 75% found once. The sequence came from a human donor who received a COVID-19 vaccine. This chain links TRBV11-2 with TRBJ1-1; tentative D call: TRBD1 (5 bases). The sequences come from CD4+ T cells from PBMCs cultured with SARS-CoV-2 spike peptides, collected before COVID-19 vaccination. The CDR3 spells CASSRPEGMRGANTEAFF. The CDR3 bases are TGTGCCAGCAGCCGGCCCGAGGGAATGCGAGGGGCGAACACTGAAGCTTTCTTT.